Each of the 24 T cell receptor beta chains below was sequenced from the same sample in a study of Graves' ophthalmopathy and Graves' hyperthyroidism. Amplification of the TCR beta CDR3 regions used RNA transcripts (as template). HTBI-primed first-round RT-PCR preceded second-round multiplex PCR. MiXCR was run by TCRdb on the multiplex PCR reads, yielding one entry per CDR3 protein. The data hold some 750,000 distinct CDR3 sequences, with 35% to 50% observed a single time. Sequences were obtained from peripheral blood. These TCRs come from an adult man with Graves' ophthalmopathy.

Concerning this clonotype itself: The junction shows a germline mismatch at one end, possibly a read error. The genes are TRBV6-4 and TRBJ2-7; D gene ambiguous. The length of the CDR3 is 15 residues. Germline V gene lookup returns CDR1 MRHNA and CDR2 SNTAGT. The CDR3 coding sequence is TGTGCCAGCAGTTACTCCCGATACTACGAGGACGAGCAGTACTTC. It specifies CASSYSRYYEDEQYF.

Remarks on this clonotype: At one boundary the junction diverges from the germline segment, which might be a read error. This chain uses TRBV2 with TRBJ1-6, with D hard to call. In germline, CDR1 is SNHLY, CDR2 FYNNEI. This CDR3 region has 12 residues. Here the CDR3 DNA reads TGTGCCAGCAGTTTTAGGACTAGCGCCGTCTACTTT. Translated, it gives CASSFRTSAVYF.

The chain employs TRBV29-1 and TRBJ1-1; possible D gene TRBD1, 5 bases. The germline gives CDR1 SQVTM, CDR2 ANQGSEA. The CDR3 runs 11 residues. V was clipped by 4 bases and J by 9 bases, with 12 bases between them. The CDR3 DNA reads TGCAGCGTTGGGGAGCGGGGGAAAGCTTTCTTT. It specifies CSVGERGKAFF.

The genes are TRBV11-1 and TRBJ1-5; D ambiguous. The germline V and J ends were trimmed by 1 base and 0 bases, with 10 bases remaining between them. The CDR3 runs 16 residues. Germline-derived CDR1 and CDR2 are SGHAT and FQDESV (reference sequence). The CDR3 sequence: CASSLGQEYSNQPQHF. CDR3 DNA sequence: TGTGCCAGCAGCTTAGGTCAGGAATATAGCAATCAGCCCCAGCATTTT.

The V call is TRBV29-1, the J call TRBJ1-1, with D uncertain. The CDR3 length is 10 residues. Germline CDR1 is SQVTM and CDR2 is ANQGSEA. Trimming left V 3 bases short and J 8 bases short, with 7 bases between. Written as DNA, the CDR3 is TGCAGCGTTGAGAGAGGGGAAGCTTTCTTT. Translated: CSVERGEAFF.

In this sample, this clonotype turned up a few times. The gene calls are TRBV20-1 and TRBJ2-5, with 8 bases aligning to TRBD2. V trimming: 6 bases; J trimming: 2 bases; junction bases outside the gene matches: 11. The CDR3 extends over 15 amino acids. Germline assignment: CDR1 DFQATT and CDR2 SNEGSKA (reference sequence). CDR3 sequence reads: CSAWRAAGAQETQYF. In nucleotides, the CDR3 is TGCAGTGCATGGAGGGCAGCGGGGGCTCAAGAGACCCAGTACTTC.

About this clonotype: Germline is not matched at one junction end, which may reflect a read error. The chain links TRBV29-1 to TRBJ2-5; 8 nucleotides line up with TRBD1. This CDR3 has 9 amino acids. Germline-derived CDR1 and CDR2 are SQVTM and ANQGSEA. CDR3 in amino acids: CSVSRTGGF. In DNA form, the CDR3 reads TGCAGCGTTTCCCGAACAGGGGGCTTC.

This clonotype came up many times. The chain carries TRBV7-9 and TRBJ1-6; the D is unclear. The germline V and J ends were trimmed by 4 bases and 7 bases, with 5 bases remaining between them. This CDR3 region has 12 residues. Germline V gene data show CDR1 as SEHNR and CDR2 as FQNEAQ (reference sequence). Here the CDR3 reads CASSSLNSPLHF. The CDR3 bases are TGTGCCAGCAGCTCCCTGAATTCACCCCTCCACTTT.

The chain links TRBV15 to TRBJ1-2; no definite D call. From germline, CDR1 is LNHNV and CDR2 YYDKDF (reference sequence). V lost 1 base and J lost 5, with 11 bases in between. The CDR3 is 14 residues long. The CDR3 spells CATSRGEERYGYTF. CDR3 DNA sequence: TGTGCCACCAGCAGAGGAGAAGAAAGATATGGCTACACCTTC.

This clonotype was seen many times. The rearrangement links TRBV7-9 to TRBJ1-1, with D possibly TRBD1 on 5 matching bases. The CDR3 extends over 14 amino acids. The V end lost 5 bases, the J end lost 5 bases, and 15 bases lay between the germline ends. Germline lookup yields CDR1 SEHNR and CDR2 FQNEAQ (reference sequence). CDR3 in amino acids: CASSPGTGWTEAFF. The CDR3 bases are TGTGCCAGCAGCCCGGGGACGGGCTGGACTGAAGCTTTCTTT.

The genes are TRBV29-1 and TRBJ2-5; TRBD2 matches at 11 bases. V trimming: 8 bases; J trimming: 7 bases; junction bases outside the gene matches: 3. The CDR3 consists of 11 residues. The germline V gene encodes CDR1 SQVTM and CDR2 ANQGSEA. CDR3 protein: CSLAGGGTQYF. The CDR3 nucleotides are TGCAGCTTAGCGGGGGGGGGGACCCAGTACTTC.

The count of this clonotype is one. The chain joins TRBV25-1 to TRBJ1-2; a weak D match, TRBD1 (6 bases). V was cut by 8 bases and J by 4 bases, with 20 bases left in between. The CDR3 loop spans 15 amino acids. The germline CDR1 and CDR2 sequences are MGHDK and SYGVNS. The CDR3 protein is CASSPGAGDGYGYTF. In DNA form, the CDR3 reads TGTGCCAGCTCACCAGGGGCCGGTGATGGCTATGGCTACACCTTC.

In nucleotides, the CDR3 is TGCGCCAGCAGTGAGGGGCATAATGGCTACACCTTC. Its protein product is CASSEGHNGYTF. J is TRBJ1-2 and V is TRBV10-2; the D is unclear. Germline CDR1 reads WSHSY; CDR2 reads SAAADI. The CDR3 is 12 residues long. The ends were cut back, 2 bases at V and 6 bases at J, with 7 bases in the middle.

This clonotype was counted many times. The chain combines TRBV7-9 with TRBJ2-7; 8 bases align to TRBD1. The V gene's germline CDR1 is SEHNR and CDR2 FQNEAQ (reference sequence). V lost 7 bases, J lost 3 bases, and 11 bases stayed unmatched. The CDR3 loop spans 15 amino acids. The CDR3: CASNSFQDRVYEQYF. The CDR3 region has the DNA TGTGCCAGCAACAGCTTTCAGGACAGGGTCTACGAGCAGTACTTC.

This chain joins TRBV25-1 and TRBJ1-2; 8 positions match TRBD1. Germline loops: CDR1 MGHDK, CDR2 SYGVNS. The J segment lost 8 bases and the V segment lost 5 bases, leaving 7 bases of the junction unmatched. The CDR3 consists of 13 residues. The CDR3 sequence is CASSFRTGWGYTF. The CDR3 DNA reads as TGTGCCAGCAGTTTTCGGACAGGGTGGGGCTACACCTTC.

In its sample, this clonotype was seen a few times. The rearrangement links TRBV20-1 to TRBJ2-5; D might be TRBD2 (6 bases). This CDR3 is 14 amino acids long. Germline CDR1 DFQATT, CDR2 SNEGSKA (reference sequence). V lost 1 base and J lost 4, with 13 bases in between. In nucleotides, the CDR3 is TGCAGTGCTAGAGGGGCGACTAGAGGAGAGACCCAGTACTTC. It codes for CSARGATRGETQYF.

Of note for this clonotype: No DNA is shown, since the ends of the CDR3 on it are uncertain; the CDR3 is the one TCRdb lists. V is TRBV7-9 and J is TRBJ1-1; the table names TRBD1, a call not compared with the DNA. The CDR3 spans 14 residues, counting both ends. The germline CDR1 and CDR2 sequences are SEHNR and FQNEAQ (reference sequence). The CDR3 loop reads CASSLGVGQGIPFF.

The rearrangement links TRBV7-6 to TRBJ2-3; D remains unclear. CDR3 size: 14 residues. Trimming removed 2 bases from V and 0 bases from J, with 6 bases in between. Germline lookup yields CDR1 SGHVS and CDR2 FNYEAQ. Here the CDR3 reads CASSLFSSTDTQYF. CDR3 in DNA: TGTGCCAGCAGCTTATTCAGTAGCACAGATACGCAGTATTTT.

This clonotype was seen repeatedly, ten times or more. This chain joins TRBV20-1 and TRBJ1-1; 7 bases align to TRBD1. J lost 5 bases, V lost 5 bases, and 8 bases had no gene match. CDR1 DFQATT and CDR2 SNEGSKA come from the germline V gene (reference sequence). The CDR3 is made up of 13 amino acids. CDR3 in DNA: TGCAGTGCTGCCGGACAGACAGGGACTGAAGCTTTCTTT. It specifies CSAAGQTGTEAFF.

This chain uses TRBV2 with TRBJ2-3, with D possibly called TRBD1 or TRBD2 (6 bases each). The CDR3 contains 15 residues. The germline V and J ends were trimmed by 6 bases and 1 base, with 14 bases remaining between them. The germline V gene encodes CDR1 SNHLY and CDR2 FYNNEI. The CDR3 loop is CASRVSGAGTDTQYF. The CDR3 region has the DNA TGTGCCAGCAGGGTCTCGGGGGCAGGCACAGATACGCAGTATTTT.

The DNA for the CDR3 is TGTGCCAGCAGCCGGGTCCCCGCCTACGAGCAGTACTTC. As protein: CASSRVPAYEQYF. The rearrangement links TRBV7-3 to TRBJ2-7; D gene ambiguous. V lost 5 bases and J lost 2, with 10 bases in between. Germline lookup yields CDR1 SGHTA and CDR2 FQGTGA. This CDR3 is 13 amino acids long.

The sample holds many counts of this clonotype. The CDR3 DNA reads TGTGCCAGCAGCACAACAGTCTACGAGCAGTACTTC. Residues: CASSTTVYEQYF. The chain joins TRBV7-9 to TRBJ2-7, with D unresolved. Germline CDR1 is SEHNR and CDR2 is FQNEAQ (reference sequence). V dropped 5 bases and J dropped 3 bases, with 8 bases sitting between them. This CDR3 contains 12 residues.

This clonotype has just a few counts. The V gene is TRBV20-1, the J gene TRBJ1-1, with TRBD1 identical over 8 bases. The trim removed 6 bases at V and 4 bases at J, leaving 7 bases unmatched. Germline V gene sequence: CDR1 DFQATT, CDR2 SNEGSKA (reference sequence). CDR3 length: 13 amino acids. This chain's CDR3 is CSAPRGRGTEAFF. The CDR3 bases are TGCAGTGCACCCAGGGGGCGAGGCACTGAAGCTTTCTTT.

This clonotype was counted many times. The chain joins TRBV2 to TRBJ1-2, with D hard to call. Germline-derived CDR1 and CDR2 are SNHLY and FYNNEI. Trimming shortened V by 4 bases and J by 2 bases, and 8 bases separated the two germline ends. CDR3 length: 13 amino acids. The CDR3 nucleotides read TGTGCCAGCAGTGGAAAACGGAACTATGGCTACACCTTC. Its translation is CASSGKRNYGYTF.